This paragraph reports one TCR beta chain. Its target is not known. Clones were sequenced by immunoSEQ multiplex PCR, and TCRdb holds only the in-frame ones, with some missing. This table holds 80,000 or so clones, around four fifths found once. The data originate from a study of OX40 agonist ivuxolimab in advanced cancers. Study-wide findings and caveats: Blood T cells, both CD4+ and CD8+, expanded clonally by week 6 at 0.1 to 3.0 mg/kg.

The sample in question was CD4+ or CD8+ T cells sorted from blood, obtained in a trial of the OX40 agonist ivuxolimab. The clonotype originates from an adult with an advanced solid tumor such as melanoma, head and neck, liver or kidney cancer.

The CDR3 is CASSPEGGSGPYNEQFF. The CDR3 DNA is TGTGCCAGCTCCCCAGAGGGGGGATCTGGGCCCTACAATGAGCAGTTCTTC. The chain combines TRBV6-4 with TRBJ2-1; D may match TRBD1 or TRBD2 (6 bases each). This CDR3 is 17 amino acids long. Trimming stripped 8 bases from V and 2 bases from J, with 22 bases between. In germline, CDR1 is MRHNA, CDR2 SNTAGT.